The 17 T cell receptor beta chains in this list originate from one sample, sequenced in a study of blood T cell repertoires in COVID-19. The repertoire was sequenced with immunoSEQ multiplex PCR; TCRdb's copy has only in-frame clones and lacks some. The repertoire holds about 110,000 clones, 75% to 80% seen once, with 16% in the top ten. The sequencing input was peripheral blood. All receptors come from a woman older than 75 with active or convalescent COVID-19.

The chain joins TRBV18 to TRBJ2-7; 7 positions match TRBD2. V dropped 3 bases and J dropped 4; count of bases not matched to a gene: 9. The CDR3 sequence is 15 residues long. CDR1 and CDR2 from the germline V gene are KGHSH and LQKENI. The CDR3 loop reads CASSPSYLAEYEQYF. The CDR3 DNA is TGTGCCAGCTCACCGTCCTACCTAGCGGAATACGAGCAGTACTTC.

This rearrangement joins TRBV7-2 to TRBJ2-7; 9 bases align to TRBD2. Germline trimming cut 1 base from V and 2 bases from J; bases unmatched to any gene: 6. The CDR3 is 16 residues long. The germline gives CDR1 SGHTA, CDR2 FQGNSA. The CDR3 reads CASSLGVAGVAYEQYF. The CDR3 region has the DNA TGTGCCAGCAGCTTAGGGGTAGCGGGAGTGGCCTACGAGCAGTACTTC.

V gene TRBV3-1 (or the pseudogene TRBV3-2) combines with J gene TRBJ2-3; TRBD2 agrees at 9 bases. Per germline, CDR1 LGHDT and CDR2 YNNKEL (reference sequence). Trimming removed 4 bases from V and 3 bases from J; junction bases left unmatched: 5. The CDR3 extends over 15 amino acids. The CDR3 DNA reads as TGTGCCAGCAGCCTAGCGGGAGAAGGAACAGATACGCAGTATTTT. Translating it yields CASSLAGEGTDTQYF.

The chain carries TRBV3-1 (or the pseudogene TRBV3-2) and TRBJ2-7; D perhaps matches TRBD2 (6 bases). V lost 3 bases, J lost 5 bases, and 20 bases lay in between. Germline V lookup: CDR1 LGHDT, CDR2 YNNKEL (reference sequence). This CDR3 comprises 16 residues. The CDR3 loop is CASSQLPPGSGDEQYF. The DNA for the CDR3 is TGTGCCAGCAGCCAGCTTCCTCCCGGGAGTGGGGACGAGCAGTACTTC.

This clone was seen just once. CDR3 sequence (DNA): TGTGCCAGCAGCTTGGTAGGGCTAGCGGGAGTCTACGAGCAGTACTTC. This gives the protein CASSLVGLAGVYEQYF. The chain carries TRBV5-6 and TRBJ2-7; 10 nucleotides line up with TRBD2. The CDR3 sequence is 16 residues long. Trimming at V came to 0 bases and at J to 3 bases, leaving 6 bases not matched to a gene. Germline assignment: CDR1 SGHDT and CDR2 YYEEEE.

This chain links TRBV19 with TRBJ2-6, with 7 bases lining up with TRBD1. The CDR3 runs to 17 residues. Unmatched junction bases numbered 8, after V lost 6 bases and J lost 0 bases. Germline CDR1 reads LNHDA; CDR2 reads SQIVND (reference sequence). The CDR3 sequence: CASRTGTASSGANVLTF. The DNA of the CDR3 is TGTGCCAGTAGGACCGGGACAGCGAGCTCTGGGGCCAACGTCCTGACTTTC.

The sample holds a few counts of this clone. The rearrangement links TRBV4-1 to TRBJ2-1; a possible D gene is TRBD1 (5 bases). The germline CDR1 and CDR2 sequences are MGHRA and YSYEKL. Trimming took 2 bases from V and 7 from J, leaving 15 bases between them. CDR3 length equals 15 residues. DNA of the CDR3: TGCGCCAGCAGCCAACAAAAGGACACGTGGAATGAGCAGTTCTTC. Residues: CASSQQKDTWNEQFF.

This clone was recorded once. The rearrangement links TRBV3-1 (or the pseudogene TRBV3-2) to TRBJ1-3; 7 bases match TRBD1. Germline V gives CDR1 LGHDT, CDR2 YNNKEL (reference sequence). The V and J ends lost 4 bases and 2 bases, in that order; junction bases with no gene match: 2. The CDR3 totals 14 residues. The CDR3 sequence: CASSPTGTGNTIYF. As DNA, the CDR3 is TGTGCCAGCAGCCCGACAGGGACTGGAAACACCATATATTTT.

The CDR3 is CASSDRPAYEQYF. The CDR3 DNA sequence: TGTGCCAGTTCCGACAGGCCAGCCTACGAGCAGTACTTC. This chain connects TRBV19 to TRBJ2-7, with D perhaps TRBD1 (6 bases). The V and J ends lost 8 bases and 2 bases respectively, with 13 bases between them. Germline loops: CDR1 LNHDA, CDR2 SQIVND (reference sequence). This CDR3 is built from 13 residues.

This clone was detected only once. The rearrangement joins TRBV4-1 to TRBJ1-3, with D perhaps TRBD1 (6 bases). The CDR3 totals 16 residues. V was shortened by 0 bases and J by 0 bases, with 9 bases between the two germline ends. From germline, CDR1 is MGHRA and CDR2 YSYEKL. The CDR3 here is CASSQDRGSSGNTIYF. CDR3 DNA: TGCGCCAGCAGCCAAGATAGGGGGTCCTCTGGAAACACCATATATTTT.

The gene calls are TRBV19 and TRBJ2-3; D call uncertain. Trimming removed 6 bases from V and 0 bases from J, with 7 bases in between. The CDR3 runs to 13 residues. Germline V CDR1 and CDR2: LNHDA, SQIVND (reference sequence). The CDR3 sequence is CASRTTSTDTQYF. Here the CDR3 DNA reads TGTGCCAGTAGGACAACTAGCACAGATACGCAGTATTTT.

The V gene is TRBV27, the J gene TRBJ1-5, with 8 bases that match TRBD1. CDR1 and CDR2 (germline): MNHEY, SMNVEV (reference sequence). The junction had 12 bases not matched to a gene; V was cut back by 5 bases and J by 3 bases. The CDR3 spans 17 residues. The CDR3 here is CASSPRGQGWDNQPQHF. DNA for the CDR3: TGTGCCAGCAGTCCAAGAGGACAGGGATGGGACAATCAGCCCCAGCATTTT.

The chain employs TRBV2 and TRBJ2-2, with a possible D match to TRBD1 (5 bases). The CDR3 sequence is 14 residues long. V lost 9 bases and J 0 bases, leaving 11 bases between the germline ends. Germline values: CDR1 SNHLY, CDR2 FYNNEI. DNA for the CDR3: TGTGCCAGACAGACAGCAACGAACACCGGGGAGCTGTTTTTT. It codes for CARQTATNTGELFF. Complete variable domain (other parts from reference TRBV2 and TRBJ2-2): EPEVTQTPSHQVTQMGQEVILRCVPISNHLYFYWYRQILGQKVEFLVSFYNNEISEKSEIFDDQFSVERPDGSNFTLKIRSTKLEDSAMYFCARQTATNTGELFFGEGSRLTVL.

The chain is built from TRBV2 and TRBJ1-4; the D is unclear. Between the trimmed V and J ends, which lost 8 bases and 3 bases, there was a span of 10 bases. The CDR3 consists of 13 residues. Germline CDR1 reads SNHLY; CDR2 reads FYNNEI. The CDR3 spells CASGRGANEKLFF. The CDR3 nucleotides read TGTGCCAGCGGTCGAGGCGCTAATGAAAAACTGTTTTTT.

The rearrangement links TRBV7-7 to TRBJ2-2; D gene uncertain. The CDR3 consists of 11 residues. With 4 bases removed from V and 8 bases from J, the gap between germline ends came to 5 bases. Germline assignment: CDR1 SSHAT and CDR2 FNYEAQ (reference sequence). The CDR3 bases are TGTGCCAGCAGCTCGACAGGGGAGCTGTTTTTT. Amino acid sequence: CASSSTGELFF.

This chain uses TRBV19 with TRBJ2-1; 9 bases are shared with TRBD2. V shed 3 bases, J shed 5 bases, and the junction held 14 bases outside the gene matches. Germline V gene data show CDR1 as LNHDA and CDR2 as SQIVND (reference sequence). The CDR3 spans 18 residues. Written as DNA, the CDR3 is TGTGCCAGTAGTATTACTTCCCTAGCGGGGTGGGGCGACAATGAGCAGTTCTTC. Translating it yields CASSITSLAGWGDNEQFF.

The gene calls are TRBV19 and TRBJ2-5; D is undetermined. V lost 2 bases and J 3 bases, leaving 7 bases between the germline ends. CDR1 and CDR2 from the germline V gene are LNHDA and SQIVND (reference sequence). The CDR3 has 13 residues. The CDR3 nucleotides read TGTGCCAGTAGTATAAGCCGAAAAGAGACCCAGTACTTC. It yields the protein CASSISRKETQYF.